One and the same sample provided the 24 T cell receptor beta chains below, sequenced in a study of blood T cell repertoires in COVID-19. Profiled with immunoSEQ multiplex PCR; TCRdb holds only in-frame clones, not every one. The sample yields approximately 180,000 clones, roughly 90% seen once. Input material: PBMCs or T cells enriched from blood (not recorded which). The receptors here all came from a human donor with acute COVID-19. The donor label of this sample is uncertain.

This sequence joins TRBV30 and TRBJ2-1; 10 nucleotides match TRBD2. The trim removed 2 bases at V and 6 bases at J, leaving 7 bases unmatched. In germline, CDR1 is GTSNPN, CDR2 SVGIG (reference sequence). The CDR3 contains 15 residues. Here the CDR3 reads CAWSSGAGGPNEQFF. Here the CDR3 DNA reads TGTGCCTGGAGTTCCGGAGCGGGGGGGCCCAATGAGCAGTTCTTC.

CDR3 sequence (DNA): TGTGCCAGCAGCCCCGGGACTAGCGCGTGGGAGCAGTACTTC. This gives the protein CASSPGTSAWEQYF. This chain joins TRBV7-7 and TRBJ2-7; 10 bases align to TRBD2. In germline, CDR1 is SSHAT, CDR2 FNYEAQ (reference sequence). The CDR3 is 14 amino acids. Trimming cost V 5 bases and J 7 bases; bases outside gene matches: 8.

The chain carries TRBV30 and TRBJ2-7, with TRBD1 matching over 10 bases. J was trimmed by 2 bases and V by 6 bases; bases with no gene match: 4. CDR1 and CDR2 (germline): GTSNPN, SVGIG (reference sequence). This CDR3 has 13 amino acids. CDR3 in amino acids: CACRDRGTYEQYF. The CDR3 DNA follows: TGTGCCTGCCGGGACAGGGGAACCTACGAGCAGTACTTC.

The J gene is TRBJ1-2, the V gene TRBV18, with no clear D. V was trimmed by 7 bases and J by 5 bases, leaving 20 bases between them. CDR3 length: 15 amino acids. Germline-derived CDR1 and CDR2 are KGHSH and LQKENI. Here the CDR3 DNA reads TGTGCCAGCTTAAACCCCGCGAAGGAGAAGTATGGCTACACCTTC. Its translation: CASLNPAKEKYGYTF.

V and J are TRBV19 and TRBJ2-1; 7 bases are shared with TRBD2. Trimming took 7 bases from V and 8 from J; bases not matched to a gene: 11. CDR1 is LNHDA, CDR2 SQIVND, per germline (reference sequence). This CDR3 region has 14 residues. DNA for the CDR3: TGTGCCAGTACCAAGGAGCGGGGTTGGGATGAGCAGTTCTTC. Amino acids: CASTKERGWDEQFF. The variable domain in full, completed from reference TRBV19 and TRBJ2-1, reads DGGITQSPKYLFRKEGQNVTLSCEQNLNHDAMYWYRQDPGQGLRLIYYSQIVNDFQKGDIAEGYSVSREKKESFPLTVTSAQKNPTAFYLCASTKERGWDEQFFGPGTRLTVL.

This clone occurred once. This chain uses TRBV5-1 with TRBJ1-1; D is perhaps TRBD1 (5 bases). Germline CDR1 is SGHRS and CDR2 is YFSETQ. The CDR3 loop spans 15 amino acids. Trimming shortened V by 5 bases and J by 6 bases, and 20 bases separated the two germline ends. CDR3 nucleotides: TGCGCCAGCAGTCAAGGGGCGGGGGTGAGGGCTGAAGCTTTCTTT. Its protein product is CASSQGAGVRAEAFF.

CDR3 bases: TGTGCCAGCAGCGGACCCAGGGAGGGGGTGGGCACTGAAGCTTTCTTT. The encoded protein is CASSGPREGVGTEAFF. This chain connects TRBV6-6 to TRBJ1-1; possible D gene TRBD1, 6 bases. Germline-derived CDR1 and CDR2 are MNHNY and SVGAGI (reference sequence). The V and J ends lost 6 bases and 4 bases respectively, with 21 bases between them. This CDR3 spans 16 amino acids.

The V call is TRBV7-8, the J call TRBJ2-7; perhaps TRBD2 as D (5 bases). Trimming took off 0 bases at V and 6 bases at J, with 9 bases between the two ends. Germline values: CDR1 SGHVS, CDR2 FQNEAQ. The CDR3 extends over 13 amino acids. The CDR3 nucleotides are TGTGCCAGCAGCTTAGCGAGGGCTGCCGAGCAGTACTTC. Translated: CASSLARAAEQYF.

The chain has TRBV4-2 and TRBJ2-2, with 8 positions matching TRBD2. V was pared by 3 bases and J by 3 bases, with 24 bases of the junction left unmatched. The CDR3 consists of 22 residues. CDR1 is LGHNA and CDR2 is YNFKEQ in the germline V gene. CDR3 in DNA: TGTGCCAGCAGCCAGTACCCGACCGGGACTAGGGGACTCCCTGGGTACACCGGGGAGCTGTTTTTT. It encodes CASSQYPTGTRGLPGYTGELFF.

This rearrangement joins TRBV19 to TRBJ2-7; 9 bases agree with TRBD1. The CDR3 has 14 residues. CDR1 and CDR2 from the germline V gene are LNHDA and SQIVND (reference sequence). With V trimmed by 5 bases and J by 6 bases, 8 bases remained unmatched. For the CDR3, the DNA is TGTGCCAGTAGTTTAACAGGGGGCGGAGGCGAGCAGTACTTC. Encoded protein: CASSLTGGGGEQYF.

The V call is TRBV10-1, the J call TRBJ1-2, with 9 bases aligning to TRBD1. The germline V gene encodes CDR1 WNHNN and CDR2 SYGVQD (reference sequence). This CDR3 is 16 amino acids long. With 11 bases clipped from V and 4 bases from J, the junction kept 17 bases outside the gene matches. The CDR3 loop reads CAFFGTGRVFFYGYTF. In DNA form, the CDR3 reads TGCGCCTTCTTCGGGACAGGGAGGGTTTTCTTCTATGGCTACACCTTC.

Here the CDR3 reads CASSPSRGFGTDTQYF. The CDR3, as DNA: TGTGCCAGCAGCCCAAGTCGAGGGTTTGGCACAGATACGCAGTATTTT. The chain has TRBV25-1 and TRBJ2-3; a possible D gene is TRBD2 (5 bases). The V gene lost 6 bases and the J gene lost 1 base, with 17 bases spanning the gap. Germline V gives CDR1 MGHDK, CDR2 SYGVNS. This CDR3 has 16 residues.

The rearrangement uses TRBV10-2 and TRBJ2-5; D is perhaps TRBD2 (7 bases). This CDR3 has 14 residues. Germline lookup yields CDR1 WSHSY and CDR2 SAAADI. Trimming took 5 bases from V and 5 from J, leaving 15 bases between them. DNA for the CDR3: TGCGCCAGCAGTAGGAGGGGGGGCCGGGAGACCCAGTACTTC. Encoded protein: CASSRRGGRETQYF.

The chain uses TRBV4-3 and TRBJ1-6; D is uncertain. The V end was cut by 1 base, the J end by 5 bases, with 12 bases between. Per germline, CDR1 LGHNA and CDR2 YSLEER. The CDR3 has 16 amino acids. The CDR3 reads CASSQGGGWHNSPLHF. In nucleotides, the CDR3 is TGCGCCAGCAGCCAAGGAGGCGGGTGGCATAATTCACCCCTCCACTTT.

This clone was found once. The genes are TRBV30 and TRBJ2-7, with 9 bases lining up with TRBD1. CDR3 length: 12 amino acids. In germline, CDR1 is GTSNPN, CDR2 SVGIG (reference sequence). CDR3 sequence: CGAGTGTYEQYF. CDR3 DNA sequence: TGTGGCGCTGGGACAGGGACATACGAGCAGTACTTC. The full variable domain, with the rest looked up from reference TRBV30 and TRBJ2-7, is SQTIHQWPATLVQPVGSPLSLECTVEGTSNPNLYWYRQAAGRGLQLLFYSVGIGQISSEVPQNLSASRPQDRQFILSSKKLLLSDSGFYLCGAGTGTYEQYFGPGTRLTVT.

This clone appeared a few times. As DNA, the CDR3 is TGTGCCAGCAGCACCCCGGGAGGGTACTGGGGCTACACCTTC. Translation: CASSTPGGYWGYTF. The chain uses TRBV7-2 and TRBJ1-2; D gene ambiguous. Germline values: CDR1 SGHTA, CDR2 FQGNSA. The CDR3 is 14 amino acids. Between the trimmed V and J ends, which lost 5 bases and 8 bases, there was a span of 18 bases.

This chain links TRBV29-1 with TRBJ2-3, with 7 bases fitting TRBD1. Unmatched junction bases numbered 8, after V lost 3 bases and J lost 2 bases. This CDR3 is built from 15 residues. Germline CDR1 reads SQVTM; CDR2 reads ANQGSEA. CDR3 sequence: CSVDNPGGFTDTQYF. Written as DNA, the CDR3 is TGCAGCGTTGATAACCCAGGGGGATTCACAGATACGCAGTATTTT.

V is TRBV7-8 and J is TRBJ1-5, with no clear D. Trimming removed 2 bases at V and 4 bases at J, with 6 bases between. The CDR3 runs to 13 residues. The germline V gene has CDR1 SGHVS and CDR2 FQNEAQ. The CDR3 loop reads CASSLQVNQPQHF. In DNA form, the CDR3 reads TGTGCCAGCAGCTTACAGGTTAATCAGCCCCAGCATTTT. Using reference TRBV7-8 and TRBJ1-5 for the parts outside the CDR3, the full variable domain is GAGVSQSPRYKVAKRGQDVALRCDPISGHVSLFWYQQALGQGPEFLTYFQNEAQLDKSGLPSDRFFAERPEGSVSTLKIQRTQQEDSAVYLCASSLQVNQPQHFGDGTRLSIL.

The V call is TRBV7-9, the J call TRBJ2-3, with TRBD1 matching 9 bases. This CDR3 is 17 amino acids long. Trimming at V came to 3 bases and at J to 2 bases, leaving 9 bases not matched to a gene. The germline gives CDR1 SEHNR, CDR2 FQNEAQ (reference sequence). CDR3 DNA: TGTGCCAGCAGCTTCCCCGGGACAGGGATACACACAGATACGCAGTATTTT. It encodes CASSFPGTGIHTDTQYF.

This clone appeared a few times. V usage is TRBV7-2 and J usage is TRBJ1-3; 7 bases agree with TRBD1. Germline-derived CDR1 and CDR2 are SGHTA and FQGNSA. V lost 11 bases and J lost 0; bases outside the gene matches: 10. The length of the CDR3 is 15 residues. This CDR3 is CASRTTGNSGNTIYF. DNA for the CDR3: TGTGCCTCTAGGACGACAGGGAACTCTGGAAACACCATATATTTT.

The chain carries TRBV18 and TRBJ1-1, with 10 bases matching TRBD1. This CDR3 has 15 amino acids. V gave up 1 base and J gave up 1 base; unmatched junction bases: 0. Germline CDR1 is KGHSH and CDR2 is LQKENI. CDR3 protein: CASSPRQGANTEAFF. The CDR3 DNA reads as TGTGCCAGCTCACCACGACAGGGGGCGAACACTGAAGCTTTCTTT.

There are a few counts of this clone. A read error may produce the germline difference seen at one junction end. The chain carries TRBV7-9 and TRBJ1-2; 9 bases are a match to TRBD1. CDR3 size: 12 residues. CDR1 SEHNR and CDR2 FQNEAQ come from the germline V gene (reference sequence). The CDR3 loop is CASSSSGTGFIF. The DNA of the CDR3 is TGTGCCAGCAGCTCGTCCGGGACAGGGTTTATCTTC.

This rearrangement joins TRBV15 to TRBJ1-2; no firm D call. CDR1 is LNHNV and CDR2 is YYDKDF in the germline V gene (reference sequence). V was pared by 1 base and J by 8 bases, with 11 bases between. This CDR3 is built from 13 residues. CDR3 residues: CATSRGEGVGYTF. The CDR3 nucleotides are TGTGCCACCAGCAGAGGAGAGGGAGTAGGCTACACCTTC.

This chain joins TRBV13 and TRBJ2-7; D may be TRBD2 (5 bases). The CDR3 is 14 amino acids. Germline CDR1 reads PRHDT; CDR2 reads FYEKMQ (reference sequence). The V gene lost 4 bases and the J gene lost 4 bases, with 14 bases spanning the gap. CDR3 sequence: CASSSQLTSYEQYF. The CDR3 bases are TGTGCCAGCAGCTCTCAATTAACTAGTTACGAGCAGTACTTC.